This T cell receptor (beta chain) derives from a study of blood T cell repertoires in COVID-19. Germline V gene lookup returns CDR1 MNHNS and CDR2 SASEGT. The V end was cut by 3 bases, the J end by 3 bases, with 18 bases between. The CDR3 totals 17 residues. Sequencing was performed with immunoSEQ multiplex PCR; in TCRdb, only in-frame clones are kept and a portion is missing. The sample lists roughly 60,000 clones; around 90% were seen once. The specimen sequenced was peripheral blood. The chain carries TRBV6-1 and TRBJ2-1, with D possibly TRBD2 on 6 matching bases. This receptor was identified in a human donor with acute or convalescent COVID-19. The donor label of this sample is uncertain. The CDR3 here is CASSESVGGLLYNEQFF. The CDR3 nucleotides read TGTGCCAGCAGTGAGTCTGTCGGGGGACTTCTCTACAATGAGCAGTTCTTC.